This entry lists 19 T cell receptor beta chains sequenced from one sample in a study of Graves' ophthalmopathy and Graves' hyperthyroidism (dated by TCRdb to the late 2010s). Sequencing instrument: Illumina HiSeq 2000. TCR beta CDR3 regions were amplified from RNA transcripts for repertoire sequencing. A first-round RT-PCR used HTBI primers with the Qiagen OneStep RT-PCR kit, followed by a second-round multiplex PCR, size selection and purification. TCRdb took the public reads, trimmed them with fastp at Q25, ran MiXCR for clone calling and kept in-frame beta chains. Rows are unified per CDR3 protein, each entry keeping the most common DNA and genes. Counted in this sample were over a million distinct CDR3 sequences; approximately 35% of them appeared once. In total, the top ten clones hold over 8.5% of the sample. What was sequenced was peripheral blood or thyroid tissue (not recorded which). The source is an adult man with Graves' hyperthyroidism.

The genes are TRBV7-9 and TRBJ1-2, with D hard to call. Germline assignment: CDR1 SEHNR and CDR2 FQNEAQ (reference sequence). Deletions cut 5 bases from V and 0 bases from J, with 22 bases between. This CDR3 has 18 amino acids. CDR3 loop: CASSGRPASYGANYGYTF. Here the CDR3 DNA reads TGTGCCAGCAGCGGTCGGCCAGCTAGCTATGGGGCTAACTATGGCTACACCTTC.

At least ten counts were recorded for this clonotype. This chain joins TRBV20-1 and TRBJ1-2; 10 bases fit TRBD1. The CDR3 extends over 14 amino acids. Germline V gene data show CDR1 as DFQATT and CDR2 as SNEGSKA (reference sequence). V dropped 3 bases and J dropped 8; count of bases not matched to a gene: 9. The DNA for the CDR3 is TGCAGTGCTAGCCATCCGGACAGGGGGTACGGCTACACCTTC. As protein: CSASHPDRGYGYTF.

CDR3 sequence: CASSLGGLRNTEAFF. CDR3 DNA sequence: TGTGCCAGCAGCTTAGGGGGGTTGCGGAACACTGAAGCTTTCTTT. The V and J genes are TRBV7-9 and TRBJ1-1; tentatively, D is TRBD1 (5 bases). Germline V CDR1 and CDR2: SEHNR, FQNEAQ (reference sequence). V lost 1 base and J 1 base, leaving 10 bases between the germline ends. This CDR3 comprises 15 residues.

This clonotype was seen many times. V usage is TRBV20-1 and J usage is TRBJ1-5; D might be TRBD1 (5 bases). The CDR3 runs to 16 residues. With 4 bases removed from V and 4 bases from J, the gap between germline ends came to 20 bases. CDR1 and CDR2 (germline): DFQATT, SNEGSKA (reference sequence). The CDR3 region is CSANVGRLKPNQPQHF. The CDR3 DNA reads TGCAGTGCTAATGTGGGGCGACTAAAACCGAATCAGCCCCAGCATTTT.

This clonotype occurred many times. DNA of the CDR3: TGTGCCAGTACCCCCCGTAGGGTGTGGAACACTGAAGCTTTCTTT. This codes for CASTPRRVWNTEAFF. J is TRBJ1-1 and V is TRBV19; D gene uncertain. CDR3 length: 15 amino acids. The V end was cut by 7 bases, the J end by 1 base, with 16 bases between. Germline-derived CDR1 and CDR2 are LNHDA and SQIVND (reference sequence).

The V and J genes are TRBV20-1 and TRBJ2-5, with 8 bases lining up with TRBD2. V lost 5 bases and J lost 1; bases outside the gene matches: 9. The CDR3 has 15 residues. In germline, CDR1 is DFQATT, CDR2 SNEGSKA (reference sequence). The CDR3 sequence: CSAPPASGFQETQYF. The CDR3 nucleotides are TGCAGTGCTCCCCCGGCTAGCGGGTTCCAAGAGACCCAGTACTTC.

This clonotype was observed at least ten times. The chain links TRBV20-1 to TRBJ1-6; D remains unclear. Trimming shortened V by 4 bases and J by 10 bases, and 20 bases separated the two germline ends. This CDR3 region has 15 residues. From germline, CDR1 is DFQATT and CDR2 SNEGSKA (reference sequence). The CDR3 DNA follows: TGCAGTGCTACTGAACCTAAGACGGCGGGGTCACCCCTCCACTTT. Residues: CSATEPKTAGSPLHF.

In its sample, this clonotype was seen a few times. The V call is TRBV12-3 or TRBV12-4, the J call TRBJ1-1; perhaps TRBD1 as D (5 bases). V lost 6 bases and J 1 base, leaving 18 bases between the germline ends. This CDR3 comprises 16 residues. The CDR3 nucleotides read TGTGCCAGCAGGCCCAGACGAGGGGCTTGGAACACTGAAGCTTTCTTT. Translation gives CASRPRRGAWNTEAFF.

This clonotype was seen more than once but under ten times. The chain links TRBV4-3 to TRBJ1-1; D possibly corresponds to TRBD1 (6 bases). The CDR3 consists of 14 residues. Germline lookup yields CDR1 LGHNA and CDR2 YSLEER. The V end lost 5 bases, the J end lost 2 bases, and 12 bases lay between the germline ends. CDR3: CASSGGQTNTEAFF. CDR3 DNA sequence: TGCGCCAGCAGCGGAGGACAGACTAACACTGAAGCTTTCTTT.

This rearrangement joins TRBV5-4 to TRBJ1-1, with TRBD1 identical over 9 bases. CDR3 length: 18 residues. With V trimmed by 3 bases and J by 0 bases, 12 bases remained unmatched. Germline assignment: CDR1 SGHNT and CDR2 YYREEE (reference sequence). The CDR3 nucleotides are TGTGCCAGCAGCTCCGACCCAGGGACAGGGAGGATGAACACTGAAGCTTTCTTT. It encodes CASSSDPGTGRMNTEAFF.

The chain couples TRBV7-2 to TRBJ2-2, with D perhaps matching TRBD1 (5 bases). V dropped 1 base and J dropped 9 bases, with 21 bases sitting between them. The length of the CDR3 is 17 residues. Germline CDR1 and CDR2: SGHTA and FQGNSA. CDR3 sequence: CASSLVQAGMILRELFF. CDR3 DNA sequence: TGTGCCAGCAGCTTAGTTCAGGCAGGGATGATTCTACGGGAGCTGTTTTTT.

V usage is TRBV12-3 or TRBV12-4 and J usage is TRBJ2-2; D might be TRBD1 or TRBD2, each matching 6 bases. Trimming cost V 6 bases and J 9 bases, with 23 bases left between them. The CDR3 runs to 16 residues. The CDR3 sequence: CASRSGAGMILRELFF. In nucleotides, the CDR3 is TGTGCCAGCAGATCAGGGGCGGGGATGATTCTACGGGAGCTGTTTTTT.

V usage is TRBV20-1 and J usage is TRBJ2-5, with TRBD2 matching 9 bases. Germline lookup yields CDR1 DFQATT and CDR2 SNEGSKA (reference sequence). This CDR3 has 12 residues. This CDR3 reads CRGSGGRETQYF. CDR3 coding DNA: TGCAGGGGTAGCGGGGGACGGGAGACCCAGTACTTC.

The rearrangement links TRBV6-5 to TRBJ1-3; 10 bases are shared with TRBD1. Germline CDR1 and CDR2: MNHEY and SVGAGI. The V segment lost 6 bases and the J segment 10 bases; nucleotides outside the gene matches: 12. This CDR3 is 15 amino acids long. The CDR3 spells CASRSLGTGVKTIYF. CDR3 in DNA: TGTGCCAGCAGATCACTCGGGACAGGGGTAAAGACCATATATTTT.

This clonotype was detected a few times. The rearrangement links TRBV5-6 to TRBJ2-5; the D gene is possibly TRBD1 (6 bases). This CDR3 spans 14 amino acids. CDR1 SGHDT and CDR2 YYEEEE come from the germline V gene. The V gene lost 6 bases and the J gene lost 2 bases, with 14 bases spanning the gap. The CDR3 nucleotides are TGTGCCAGCATCAGACAGGCTAATCAAGAGACCCAGTACTTC. Its protein is CASIRQANQETQYF.

The genes are TRBV6-2 or TRBV6-3 and TRBJ2-2; TRBD2 matches at 16 bases. The trim removed 4 bases at V and 4 bases at J, leaving 12 bases unmatched. The germline V gene encodes CDR1 MNHEY and CDR2 SVGEGT. The CDR3 loop spans 20 amino acids. CDR3 in DNA: TGTGCCAGCAGTTGGGACGGGACTAGCGGGAGGGCCTTGCCCACCGGGGAGCTGTTTTTT. Protein sequence: CASSWDGTSGRALPTGELFF.

The rearrangement uses TRBV10-3 and TRBJ2-7, with 8 bases matching TRBD2. This CDR3 has 16 amino acids. Trimming took 11 bases from V and 2 from J; bases not matched to a gene: 17. Germline CDR1 is ENHRY and CDR2 is SYGVKD. In nucleotides, the CDR3 is TGTGCCCGGGGGCCAAAAACTAGCGGAAAGACCTACGAGCAGTACTTC. Protein sequence: CARGPKTSGKTYEQYF.

This sequence joins TRBV20-1 and TRBJ1-2; D gene unclear. The CDR3 extends over 12 amino acids. V was pared by 4 bases and J by 6 bases, with 12 bases between. Germline V gene lookup returns CDR1 DFQATT and CDR2 SNEGSKA (reference sequence). The CDR3 DNA reads TGCAGTGCTACCCCGATCGTGGATGGCTACACCTTC. Translating gives CSATPIVDGYTF.

About this clonotype itself: An end of the junction does not agree with germline; a read error may underlie this. The chain joins TRBV5-1 to TRBJ1-1; TRBD1 matches at 9 bases. Germline V lookup: CDR1 SGHRS, CDR2 YFSETQ. This CDR3 contains 13 residues. The DNA of the CDR3 is TGCGCCAGCAGGGGACAGGGAAGCACTGAAGCTTCCTTT. Residues: CASRGQGSTEASF.